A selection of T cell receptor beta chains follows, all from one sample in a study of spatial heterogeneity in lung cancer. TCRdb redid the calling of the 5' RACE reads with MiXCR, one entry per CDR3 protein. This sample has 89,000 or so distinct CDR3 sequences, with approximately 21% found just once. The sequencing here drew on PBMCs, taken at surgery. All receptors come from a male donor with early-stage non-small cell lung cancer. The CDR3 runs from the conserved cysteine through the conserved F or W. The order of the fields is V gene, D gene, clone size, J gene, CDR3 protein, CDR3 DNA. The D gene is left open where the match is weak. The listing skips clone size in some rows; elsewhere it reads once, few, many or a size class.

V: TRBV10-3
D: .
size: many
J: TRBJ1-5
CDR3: CAISDSNQPQHF
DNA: TGTGCCATCAGTGACAGCAATCAGCCCCAGCATTTT

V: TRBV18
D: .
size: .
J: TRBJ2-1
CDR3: CASSPGPGPENEQFF
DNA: TGTGCCAGCTCACCGGGACCGGGCCCCGAGAATGAGCAGTTCTTC

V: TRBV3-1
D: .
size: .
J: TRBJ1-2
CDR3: CASSPGTVNYGYTF
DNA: TGTGCCAGCAGTCCCGGGACGGTGAACTATGGCTACACCTTC

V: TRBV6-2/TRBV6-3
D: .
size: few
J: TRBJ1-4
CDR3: CASSYSPWAQGENEKLFF
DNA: TGTGCCAGCAGTTACTCGCCGTGGGCTCAGGGAGAAAATGAAAAACTGTTTTTT

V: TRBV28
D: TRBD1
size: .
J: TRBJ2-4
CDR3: CASRTGAGAKNIQYF
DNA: TGTGCCAGCAGGACAGGGGCTGGGGCCAAAAACATTCAGTACTTC

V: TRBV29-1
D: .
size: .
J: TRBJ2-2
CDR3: CSVSGTANTGELFF
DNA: TGCAGCGTTTCCGGGACGGCGAACACCGGGGAGCTGTTTTTT

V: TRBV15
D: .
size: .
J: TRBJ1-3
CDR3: CATSPLEGYSGNTIYF
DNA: TGTGCCACCAGCCCCCTGGAAGGCTACTCTGGAAACACCATATATTTT

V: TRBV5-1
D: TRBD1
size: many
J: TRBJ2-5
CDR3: CASSLDRDRGETQYF
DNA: TGCGCCAGCAGCTTGGACCGGGACAGGGGAGAGACCCAGTACTTC

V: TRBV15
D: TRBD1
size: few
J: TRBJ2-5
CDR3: CATSLRDRDETQYF
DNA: TGTGCCACCAGCCTCCGGGACAGGGATGAGACCCAGTACTTC

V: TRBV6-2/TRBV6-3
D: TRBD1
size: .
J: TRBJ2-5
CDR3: CASSYGQGQGETQYF
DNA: TGTGCCAGCAGTTATGGACAGGGGCAAGGAGAGACCCAGTACTTC

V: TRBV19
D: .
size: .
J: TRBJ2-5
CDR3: CASSIDAGQETQYF
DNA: TGTGCCAGTAGTATAGATGCGGGGCAAGAGACCCAGTACTTC

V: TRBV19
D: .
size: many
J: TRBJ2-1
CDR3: CASSIGPGEYNEQFF
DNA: TGTGCCAGTAGTATAGGTCCAGGAGAGTACAATGAGCAGTTCTTC

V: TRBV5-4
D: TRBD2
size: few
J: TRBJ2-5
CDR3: CASSSSGGPGTQYF
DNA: TGTGCCAGCAGCTCTAGCGGGGGGCCAGGAACCCAGTACTTC

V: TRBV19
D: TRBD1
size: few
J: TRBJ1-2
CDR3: CASSIGPGGAYGYTF
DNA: TGTGCCAGTAGTATAGGGCCAGGGGGCGCGTATGGCTACACCTTC

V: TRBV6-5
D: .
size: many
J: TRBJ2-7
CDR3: CAASTRDSYEQYF
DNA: TGTGCCGCGTCAACGCGGGACTCCTACGAGCAGTACTTC

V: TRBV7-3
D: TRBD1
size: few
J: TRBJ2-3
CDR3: CASSLIGDRYTDTQYF
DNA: TGTGCCAGCAGCTTAATCGGGGACAGGTACACAGATACGCAGTATTTT

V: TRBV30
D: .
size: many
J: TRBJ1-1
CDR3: CAWSALTGLNTEAFF
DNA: TGTGCCTGGAGTGCTCTGACGGGTCTGAACACTGAAGCTTTCTTT

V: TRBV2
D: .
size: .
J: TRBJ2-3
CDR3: CASGTLEDTQYF
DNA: TGTGCCAGCGGAACCCTCGAAGATACGCAGTATTTT

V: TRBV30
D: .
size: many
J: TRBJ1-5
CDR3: CAWSAGTSGNQPQHF
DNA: TGTGCCTGGAGTGCAGGGACAAGTGGCAATCAGCCCCAGCATTTT

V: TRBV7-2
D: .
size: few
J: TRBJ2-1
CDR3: CASSLDTAYNEQFF
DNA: TGTGCCAGCAGCTTAGATACCGCCTACAATGAGCAGTTCTTC

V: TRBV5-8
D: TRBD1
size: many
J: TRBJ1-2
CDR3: CASSLAGQDNYGYTF
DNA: TGTGCCAGCAGCTTGGCCGGACAGGATAACTATGGCTACACCTTC

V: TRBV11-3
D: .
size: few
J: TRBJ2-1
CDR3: CASSAQVSSYNEQFF
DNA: TGTGCCAGCAGCGCCCAGGTGAGCTCCTACAATGAGCAGTTCTTC

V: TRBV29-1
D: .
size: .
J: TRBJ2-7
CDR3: CSAAAHRSYEQYF
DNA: TGCAGCGCCGCAGCCCACCGATCCTACGAGCAGTACTTC

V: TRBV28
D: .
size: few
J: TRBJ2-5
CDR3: CASRPPGLGETQYF
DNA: TGTGCCAGCAGACCCCCGGGCCTCGGGGAGACCCAGTACTTC

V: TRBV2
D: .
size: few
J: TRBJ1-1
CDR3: CASSESGDVNTEAFF
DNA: TGTGCCAGCAGTGAATCGGGGGACGTGAACACTGAAGCTTTCTTT

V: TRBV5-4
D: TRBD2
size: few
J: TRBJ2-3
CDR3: CASSRLAGGPREDTQYF
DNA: TGTGCCAGCAGCCGACTAGCGGGAGGGCCTCGGGAAGATACGCAGTATTTT

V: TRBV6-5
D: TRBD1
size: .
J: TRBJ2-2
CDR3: CASTTTGTANTGELFF
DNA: TGTGCCAGCACCACTACCGGGACAGCGAACACCGGGGAGCTGTTTTTT

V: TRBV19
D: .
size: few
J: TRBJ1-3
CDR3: CASIISAPEQGHYSGNTIYF
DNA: TGTGCCAGTATCATATCAGCCCCGGAGCAGGGACACTACTCTGGAAACACCATATATTTT

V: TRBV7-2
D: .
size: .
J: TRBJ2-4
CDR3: CASSLDSAGRAKNIQYF
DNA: TGTGCCAGCAGCTTAGACTCGGCAGGGCGGGCCAAAAACATTCAGTACTTC

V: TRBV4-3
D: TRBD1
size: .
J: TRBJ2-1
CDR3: CASSQDRTGVNEQFF
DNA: TGCGCCAGCAGCCAAGATAGGACAGGGGTAAATGAGCAGTTCTTC

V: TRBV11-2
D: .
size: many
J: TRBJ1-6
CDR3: CASSLGAGNSPLHF
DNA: TGTGCCAGCAGCTTGGGGGCCGGCAATTCACCCCTCCACTTT

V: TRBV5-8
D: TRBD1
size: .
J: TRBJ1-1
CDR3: CASSLERQGVGEAFF
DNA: TGTGCCAGCAGCTTGGAGAGACAGGGGGTCGGTGAAGCTTTCTTT

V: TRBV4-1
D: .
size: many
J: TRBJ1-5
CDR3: CASSQGGRVGQPQHF
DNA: TGCGCCAGCAGCCAAGGGGGCAGGGTAGGTCAGCCCCAGCATTTT

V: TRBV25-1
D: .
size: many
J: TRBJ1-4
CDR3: CASSEGEKLFF
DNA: TGTGCCAGCAGTGAAGGTGAAAAACTGTTTTTT

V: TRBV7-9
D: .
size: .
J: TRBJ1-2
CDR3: CASSAIGRPLTGGYTF
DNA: TGTGCCAGCAGCGCGATCGGGAGGCCTCTAACCGGGGGCTACACCTTC

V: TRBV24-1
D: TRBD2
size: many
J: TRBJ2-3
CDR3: CATSDTSAGADTQYF
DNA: TGTGCCACCAGTGATACCTCCGCGGGGGCAGATACGCAGTATTTT

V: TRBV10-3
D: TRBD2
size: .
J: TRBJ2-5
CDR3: CAISEGGTSGRYQETQYF
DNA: TGTGCCATCAGTGAAGGAGGGACTAGCGGGAGGTACCAAGAGACCCAGTACTTC

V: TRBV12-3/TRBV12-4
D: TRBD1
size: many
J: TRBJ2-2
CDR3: CASSPRQGQVGELFF
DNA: TGTGCCAGCAGTCCCCGACAGGGTCAGGTCGGGGAGCTGTTTTTT

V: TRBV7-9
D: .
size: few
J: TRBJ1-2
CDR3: CASSLREGYGYTF
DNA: TGTGCCAGCAGCTTACGGGAGGGCTATGGCTACACCTTC

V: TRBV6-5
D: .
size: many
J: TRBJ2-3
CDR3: CASMDGDTQYF
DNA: TGTGCCAGCATGGATGGCGATACGCAGTATTTT

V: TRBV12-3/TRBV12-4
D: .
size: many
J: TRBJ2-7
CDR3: CASSFSRASEQYF
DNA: TGTGCCAGCAGTTTCTCCAGGGCTTCCGAGCAGTACTTC

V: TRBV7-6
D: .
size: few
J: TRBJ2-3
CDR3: CASSSAGIADTQYF
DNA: TGTGCCAGCAGCTCCGCAGGGATCGCAGATACGCAGTATTTT

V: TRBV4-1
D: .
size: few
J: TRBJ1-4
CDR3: CASSQDGATKEKLFF
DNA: TGCGCCAGCAGCCAAGACGGAGCTACCAAGGAAAAACTGTTTTTT

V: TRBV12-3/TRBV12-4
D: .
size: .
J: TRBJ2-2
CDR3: CASTLARGVPGELFF
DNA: TGTGCCAGCACCCTCGCCCGAGGAGTCCCCGGGGAGCTGTTTTTT

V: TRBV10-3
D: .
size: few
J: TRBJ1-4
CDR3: CAISGQVDEKLFF
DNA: TGTGCCATCAGTGGGCAGGTAGATGAAAAACTGTTTTTT

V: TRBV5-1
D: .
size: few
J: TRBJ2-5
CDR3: CASSPASEVETQYF
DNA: TGCGCCAGCAGCCCGGCTAGCGAAGTAGAGACCCAGTACTTC

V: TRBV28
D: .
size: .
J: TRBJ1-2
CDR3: CASETPDSHPYYGYTF
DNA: TGTGCCAGCGAAACCCCGGACAGCCACCCTTATTACGGCTACACCTTC

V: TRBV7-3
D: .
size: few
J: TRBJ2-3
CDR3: CASSLDGLQTDTQYF
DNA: TGTGCCAGCAGCTTAGATGGTCTACAAACAGATACGCAGTATTTT

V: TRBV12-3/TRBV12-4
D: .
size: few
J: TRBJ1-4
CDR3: CASSPNGDGEKLFF
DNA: TGTGCCAGCAGCCCTAACGGGGACGGTGAAAAACTGTTTTTT

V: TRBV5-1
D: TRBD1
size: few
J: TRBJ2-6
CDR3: CASSPGGTGANVLTF
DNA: TGCGCCAGCAGCCCAGGGGGCACAGGGGCCAACGTCCTGACTTTC

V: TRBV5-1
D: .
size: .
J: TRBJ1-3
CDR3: CASSSEGGLGNTIYF
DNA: TGCGCCAGCAGCTCCGAGGGGGGACTAGGAAACACCATATATTTT

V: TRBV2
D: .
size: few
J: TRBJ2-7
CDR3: CASSEDDDYEQYF
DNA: TGTGCCAGCAGTGAGGATGACGACTACGAGCAGTACTTC

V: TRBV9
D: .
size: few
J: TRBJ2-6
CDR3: CASSSRPGTPTSGANVLTF
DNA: TGTGCCAGCAGCTCCCGACCTGGAACCCCTACCTCTGGTGCCAACGTCCTGACTTTC